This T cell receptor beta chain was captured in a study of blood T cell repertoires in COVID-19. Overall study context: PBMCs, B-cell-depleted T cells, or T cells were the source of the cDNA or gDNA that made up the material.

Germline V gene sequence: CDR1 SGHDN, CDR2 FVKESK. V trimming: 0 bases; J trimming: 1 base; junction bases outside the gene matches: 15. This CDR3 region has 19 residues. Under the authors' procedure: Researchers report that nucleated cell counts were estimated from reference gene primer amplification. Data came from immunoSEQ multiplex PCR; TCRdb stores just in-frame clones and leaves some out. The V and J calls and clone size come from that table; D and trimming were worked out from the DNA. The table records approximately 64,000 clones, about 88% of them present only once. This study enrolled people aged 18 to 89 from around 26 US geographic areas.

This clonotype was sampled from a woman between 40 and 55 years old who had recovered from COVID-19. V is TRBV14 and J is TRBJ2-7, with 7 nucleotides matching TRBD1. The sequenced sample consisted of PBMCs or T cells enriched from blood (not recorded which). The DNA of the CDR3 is TGTGCCAGCAGCCAAGATGGGGACCCTGACAGGGCCCGATCCTACGAGCAGTACTTC. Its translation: CASSQDGDPDRARSYEQYF. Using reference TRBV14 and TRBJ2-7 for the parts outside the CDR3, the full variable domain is EAGVTQFPSHSVIEKGQTVTLRCDPISGHDNLYWYRRVMGKEIKFLLHFVKESKQDESGMPNNRFLAERTGGTYSTLKVQPAELEDSGVYFCASSQDGDPDRARSYEQYFGPGTRLTVT.